What follows describes a single T cell receptor (beta chain). What it binds is unknown. This sample is part of a study of cytomegalovirus exposure and HLA in healthy donors. The V and J ends lost 10 bases and 4 bases, in that order; junction bases with no gene match: 14. CDR1 and CDR2 from the germline V gene are SGHNT and YYREEE (reference sequence). CDR3 length: 15 amino acids. Study results and caveats: Later analysis demonstrated an association between a missense DCLRE1C variant and TCR beta V- and J-gene trimming. Among TCR beta chains, those listed as cytomegalovirus-associated numbered about 150. In a later analysis, parvovirus B19, influenza, CMV and Epstein-Barr virus appeared linked to several top co-occurrence clusters. The majority of TCR sequences were rare, yet some public TCRs appeared in many donors.

Amplification used 60 Vbeta primers and 13 Jbeta primers. The data were produced by immunoSEQ multiplex PCR, yet TCRdb's version contains in-frame clones alone and is incomplete. The sample holds 100,000 to 150,000 clones, over 80% seen once. The sample comprised PBMCs. This sequence was found in a man aged 18 to 30 in good health and CMV-seropositive. This chain joins TRBV5-4 and TRBJ2-3, with 8 bases aligning to TRBD1. The CDR3: CAYAQGAPAADTQYF. The CDR3 bases are TGTGCCTACGCTCAGGGGGCGCCGGCCGCAGATACGCAGTATTTT. The variable domain in full, completed from reference TRBV5-4 and TRBJ2-3, reads ETGVTQSPTHLIKTRGQQVTLRCSSQSGHNTVSWYQQALGQGPQFIFQYYREEENGRGNFPPRFSGLQFPNYSSELNVNALELDDSALYLCAYAQGAPAADTQYFGPGTRLTVL.